The entry below gives a single TCR beta chain sequence along with its context. What it binds is not known. Only in-frame clones appear in the TCRdb table, and some are missing; sequencing was by immunoSEQ multiplex PCR. The sample lists 650,000 to 800,000 clones; approximately 77% were seen once. These data are taken from a study of shared clonotypes between healthy human individuals. Whole-study findings and limits: Sorted-subset sequencing, rarefaction showed, was incomplete despite large depth. Larger estimated richness was generally recorded for naive subsets relative to memory subsets.

The CDR3 has 13 residues. Germline assignment: CDR1 MNHEY and CDR2 SMNVEV (reference sequence). V was shortened by 3 bases and J by 9 bases, with 12 bases between the two germline ends. V usage is TRBV27 and J usage is TRBJ1-5, with D possibly TRBD1 on 5 matching bases. This TCR was recovered from a woman aged 30 to 39 in good health. Sequenced sample: memory CD4+ T cells sorted from blood. Subset noted: CD45RA-negative fraction. The CDR3 DNA is TGTGCCAGCAGTTTGGGGCTTCAGGGGCCCCAGCATTTT. Protein: CASSLGLQGPQHF.